The subject of this entry is one TCR beta chain. Its matching antigen is unknown. Produced via immunoSEQ multiplex PCR; TCRdb's table is partial and in-frame only. The sample has around 88,000 clones; 89% are singletons. The record originates from a study of T cell responses to AZD1222 COVID-19 vaccine. General study points: Repertoire sampling was restricted to post-peak T cell response timepoints.

Sequencing used peripheral blood, obtained on day 0 of MenACWY control vaccination. This TCR was sampled from an adult in good health.

In DNA, the CDR3 is TGTGCCAGCAGCGGACAGGCTAACTATGGCTACACCTTC. This translates into CASSGQANYGYTF. The chain recombines TRBV6-5 with TRBJ1-2; 7 bases are shared with TRBD1. CDR3 length equals 13 residues. CDR1 is MNHEY, CDR2 SVGAGI, per germline. J was trimmed by 0 bases and V by 6 bases; bases with no gene match: 1.